The source of this T cell receptor (beta chain) is a study of blood T cell repertoires in COVID-19. Germline V gene data show CDR1 as MNHEY and CDR2 as SVGAGI. V was shortened by 2 bases and J by 8 bases, with 12 bases between the two germline ends. This CDR3 has 13 residues. As handled by the study authors: The authors estimated nucleated cell counts from reference gene primer amplification. Repertoires were generated with immunoSEQ multiplex PCR, while TCRdb's copy carries only in-frame clones and drops some. V and J calls and clone size are given by that table; D and trimming were obtained from the DNA. This sample has about 250,000 clones; about 90% occur once, and the top ten carry approximately 2.1%.

The TCR comes from a woman aged 60-75 years with COVID-19, enrolled during active disease. The rearrangement joins TRBV6-5 to TRBJ1-2; D remains unclear. Sequenced material: peripheral blood. CDR3 DNA: TGTGCCAGCAGTTACCTGGGAGCGGGAGGCTACACCTTC. It codes for CASSYLGAGGYTF.